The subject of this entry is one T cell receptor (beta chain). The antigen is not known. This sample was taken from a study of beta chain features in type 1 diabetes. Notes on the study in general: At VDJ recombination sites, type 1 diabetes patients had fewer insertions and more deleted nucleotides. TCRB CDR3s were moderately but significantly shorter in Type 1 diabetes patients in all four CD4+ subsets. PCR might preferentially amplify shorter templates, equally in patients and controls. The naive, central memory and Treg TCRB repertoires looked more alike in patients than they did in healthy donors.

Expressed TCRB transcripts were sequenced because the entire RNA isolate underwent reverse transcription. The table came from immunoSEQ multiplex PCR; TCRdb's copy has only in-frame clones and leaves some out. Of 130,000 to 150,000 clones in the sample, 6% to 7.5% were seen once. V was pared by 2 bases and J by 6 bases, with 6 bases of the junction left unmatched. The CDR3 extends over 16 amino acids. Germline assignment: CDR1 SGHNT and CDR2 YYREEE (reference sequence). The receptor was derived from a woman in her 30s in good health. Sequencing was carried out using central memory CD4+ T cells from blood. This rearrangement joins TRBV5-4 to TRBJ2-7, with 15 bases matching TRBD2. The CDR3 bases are TGTGCCAGCAGCTTCCCCGGACTAGCGGGAGGGGTCGAGCAGTACTTC. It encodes CASSFPGLAGGVEQYF.